This section outlines one T cell receptor (beta chain) sequence together with its context. It lacks a known antigen. It has no much larger one-base neighbor in the sample; base qualities were not kept. TCR CDR3 regions were amplified from genomic DNA by multiplex PCR using the deep immunoSEQ assay. Extracted genomic DNA from each cell subset was spread evenly across all wells of several immunoSEQ 96-well plates, with each plate serving as a replicate. Each replicate PCR for sorted subsets received about 200 ng genomic DNA, equal to about 30,000 T cell genomes. Purified libraries were measured with a Qubit 3.0 fluorometer, size-checked on a Bioanalyzer 2100, and measured again with the KAPA Library Quantification kit. A separate single-read 150-cycle Illumina NextSeq 550 flow cell was used to sequence each immunoSEQ 96-well plate. In the source study's methods: Because the immunoSEQ output held only junctional sequences and lacked quality scores, the filtering could not match the filtering applied to full-length reads. To assign V/J genes and CDR3, sequences were annotated using PyIR, a Python wrapper for IgBLAST v1.9, with IMGT germline references. Reads were filtered out if the reads had weak V/J assignments (E-value above 1e-6), no CDR3, stop codons, out-of-frame junctions, or ambiguous translated residues. V3J clonotypes were defined as sequences sharing an identical inferred V gene, J gene, and CDR3 amino acid sequence. To compute the percentage overlap between repertoires, the number of shared unique clonotypes was divided by the size of the smaller repertoire. Richness of each repertoire was evaluated using RTK rarefaction, the Chao1 estimator, and Recon v2.1 estimates of unobserved clonotypes. Generation probabilities were computed with OLGA for all TCRbeta clonotypes obtained by the gDNA method from a handful of donors. The table comes from immuneACCESS by way of TCRdb, which keeps in-frame sequences with V and J called. Part of the clones is missing from these tables; in studies checked, under half for an unresolved V gene and the rest for unknown reasons. V and J calls and clone size are copied from that table; D and trimming were computed from the DNA. This sample gives under 2.5 million clones in total; 92% of them show up just once. Of the sample, around 0.38% is held by the ten largest clones.

Healthy HIV-negative adults with no recently reported acute infections or vaccinations were included as donors. All donors were Caucasian adults living in Nashville, Tennessee, USA. CD4+ T cells were enriched by magnetic negative selection, after which naive cells were positively selected on CD45RA and the negative fraction was taken as the memory subset. Blood was collected by leukapheresis, and PBMCs were isolated by Ficoll-Histopaque density gradient centrifugation and then cryopreserved in liquid nitrogen vapor phase. Purity and quantity of every magnetically sorted T cell population were checked by analytical flow cytometry. Genomic DNA was isolated from every sorted fraction and measured by UV absorbance on a Nanodrop 2000c. These data come from a study of shared clonotypes between healthy human individuals (dated by TCRdb to the early 2020s). As for the study more broadly: A few men and two women, aged 18 to 49 years, made up the cohort. Blood TCR repertoires of a handful of healthy adults were deeply sequenced to estimate repertoire size and the extent of clonotype sharing between individuals. For each donor, CD4 naive and CD4 memory were each given three plates, CD8 naive was given two plates, and CD8 memory was given one plate. Between about 0.9 and 8.9 billion PBMCs per donor were obtained by leukapheresis. To increase sequencing depth and limit assay-specific biases, different laboratories used diverse techniques to prepare libraries and sequence TCR repertoires. The paper's findings and limits, for the study overall: Naive subsets generally had larger estimated clonotype richness than memory subsets. Rarefaction of sorted-subset datasets indicated incomplete sequencing despite the large sequencing depth. Pairwise subsampling indicated that sequencing depth was expected to affect the degree of clonotype sharing among donors. Compared with non-shared clonotypes, the clonotypes found in all four sorted-subset donors had higher generation probabilities. When a few donors were compared, the shared fraction of clonotypes was about 5% for naive CD4, 3.5% to 4% for naive CD8, more than 2% for memory CD4, and about 0.36% for memory CD8. The genetic and exposure-history diversity represented was limited by the small number of donors. Sampling was limited to blood, and TCR repertoires in tissue likely differ from TCR repertoires in blood.

The CDR3, cysteine through phenylalanine, is 16 amino acids long. The read is trimmed to its CDR3 DNA, 48 bases read in frame from base 1. Looking up the germline V gene yields CDR1 MDHEN and CDR2 SYDVKM. Clipping removes 5 bases from V and 2 bases from J, with 10 as the unmatched junction base count. The sequenced material came from naive CD4+ T cells from PBMCs. Sample cell subset or site, as interpreted from the label and publication: CD45RA+ positively selected. The chain is encoded by TRBV28 joined to TRBJ2-7, and TRBD2 matches 9 of the central bases. This receptor was obtained from a young man in good health. Some clones in this sample may be carry-over from other donors' samples. The CDR3 has the sequence CASSRPGASGAYEQYF. The DNA sequence follows: TGTGCCAGCAGTAGACCAGGGGCTAGCGGGGCCTACGAGCAGTACTTC.